The 17 T cell receptor beta chains in this list originate from one sample, sequenced in a study of cytomegalovirus exposure and HLA in healthy donors. PCR amplification relied on 60 Vbeta primers (plus 13 Jbeta primers). The repertoire was sequenced with immunoSEQ multiplex PCR; TCRdb's copy has only in-frame clones and lacks some. The table records 150,000 to 200,000 clones, about 85% of them present only once. Sequencing was carried out using PBMCs. Receptor source: a man aged 18 to 30 in good health and CMV-seropositive.

The chain employs TRBV27 and TRBJ2-5, with 14 bases lining up with TRBD2. CDR3 length: 17 amino acids. Germline V gene lookup returns CDR1 MNHEY and CDR2 SMNVEV (reference sequence). V dropped 6 bases and J dropped 1; count of bases not matched to a gene: 7. The CDR3 DNA reads TGTGCCAGCAGACCGGGACTAGCGGGGGCTCCCCAAGAGACCCAGTACTTC. Protein: CASRPGLAGAPQETQYF.

The chain uses TRBV7-9 and TRBJ2-7, with D possibly matching TRBD2 (6 bases). V dropped 5 bases and J dropped 1 base, with 9 bases sitting between them. Germline V gene lookup returns CDR1 SEHNR and CDR2 FQNEAQ (reference sequence). CDR3 size: 13 residues. The CDR3 nucleotides read TGTGCCAGCAGCCCGGAGGGTTCCTACGAGCAGTACTTC. Translating it yields CASSPEGSYEQYF.

This clone was detected only a few times. The chain has TRBV11-2 and TRBJ2-3; D perhaps matches TRBD2 (6 bases). Trimming removed 3 bases at V and 3 bases at J, with 13 bases between. Germline CDR1 is SGHAT and CDR2 is FQNNGV. CDR3 length: 15 residues. The CDR3: CASSFALARTDTQYF. CDR3 nucleotides: TGTGCCAGCAGCTTTGCCCTAGCGAGGACAGATACGCAGTATTTT.

The rearrangement links TRBV7-2 to TRBJ2-5; TRBD1 might be the D (6 bases). V lost 5 bases, J lost 2 bases, and 9 bases lay in between. Germline CDR1 and CDR2: SGHTA and FQGNSA. CDR3 length: 13 amino acids. The CDR3 loop reads CASSPGQQETQYF. For the CDR3, the DNA is TGTGCCAGCAGCCCCGGACAGCAAGAGACCCAGTACTTC.

The chain carries TRBV19 and TRBJ1-1; 7 bases are a match to TRBD1. The V gene's germline CDR1 is LNHDA and CDR2 SQIVND (reference sequence). The CDR3 has 15 residues. Trimming at V came to 7 bases and at J to 5 bases, leaving 13 bases not matched to a gene. This CDR3 reads CASTITGARGTEAFF. Here the CDR3 DNA reads TGTGCCAGTACCATCACAGGGGCTCGGGGGACTGAAGCTTTCTTT.

The chain joins TRBV7-6 to TRBJ1-3; possible D gene TRBD1, 6 bases. The CDR3 covers 16 residues. Looked up from germline, CDR1 is SGHVS and CDR2 is FNYEAQ. Trimming removed 5 bases at V and 4 bases at J, with 18 bases between. The CDR3 reads CASSHPRAGTGNTIYF. Written as DNA, the CDR3 is TGTGCCAGCAGCCACCCTAGGGCCGGGACAGGAAACACCATATATTTT.

The rearrangement links TRBV6-5 to TRBJ2-2; TRBD1 matches 7 bases. This CDR3 is built from 15 residues. The ends lost 5 bases at V and 8 bases at J; junction bases unmatched: 11. Germline-derived CDR1 and CDR2 are MNHEY and SVGAGI. The CDR3 is CASSRRQGVMGELFF. CDR3 bases: TGTGCCAGCAGTCGCCGACAGGGAGTGATGGGGGAGCTGTTTTTT.

V is TRBV11-3 and J is TRBJ2-2, with D maybe TRBD2 (6 bases). The V and J ends lost 2 bases and 2 bases respectively, with 12 bases between them. In germline, CDR1 is SGHNT, CDR2 YENEEA. This CDR3 contains 16 residues. CDR3 in amino acids: CASSLLSGQNTGELFF. The CDR3 DNA reads TGTGCCAGCAGCTTACTCAGCGGGCAAAACACCGGGGAGCTGTTTTTT.

The V call is TRBV30, the J call TRBJ2-7, with 8 bases fitting TRBD1. This CDR3 has 13 amino acids. The ends lost 2 bases at V and 5 bases at J; junction bases unmatched: 5. CDR1 is GTSNPN and CDR2 is SVGIG in the germline V gene (reference sequence). The CDR3 here is CAWSPLQGDEQYF. DNA for the CDR3: TGTGCCTGGAGTCCTCTACAGGGGGACGAGCAGTACTTC.

Of note for this clone: This specimen includes other DNA sequences encoding the same CDR3. The V gene is TRBV30, the J gene TRBJ1-5, with a tentative D call TRBD1 (5 bases). This CDR3 comprises 13 residues. Trimming removed 0 bases at V and 5 bases at J, with 8 bases between. CDR1 is GTSNPN and CDR2 is SVGIG in the germline V gene (reference sequence). The CDR3, as DNA: TGTGCCTGGAGTGTGGGGGGAGATCAGCCCCAGCATTTT. Protein sequence: CAWSVGGDQPQHF.

The chain uses TRBV4-3 and TRBJ2-1; 7 positions agree with TRBD2. The CDR3 is 16 amino acids. Looked up from germline, CDR1 is LGHNA and CDR2 is YSLEER. V lost 4 bases, J lost 4 bases, and 10 bases stayed unmatched. In nucleotides, the CDR3 is TGCGCCAGCAGCCCGACGTCGGGGGGAAGATACAATGAGCAGTTCTTC. It encodes CASSPTSGGRYNEQFF.

This rearrangement joins TRBV19 to TRBJ1-6; 8 bases align to TRBD1. J was trimmed by 6 bases and V by 9 bases; bases with no gene match: 10. The CDR3 spans 15 residues. Germline values: CDR1 LNHDA, CDR2 SQIVND (reference sequence). CDR3 sequence: CASGVSGQVNSPLHF. The DNA for the CDR3 is TGTGCCAGCGGGGTCTCGGGACAGGTTAATTCACCCCTCCACTTT.

The chain links TRBV6-6 to TRBJ2-4; 9 bases map to TRBD1. Trimming at V came to 5 bases and at J to 0 bases, leaving 5 bases not matched to a gene. The CDR3 extends over 16 amino acids. Per the germline V gene, CDR1 is MNHNY and CDR2 is SVGAGI (reference sequence). Here the CDR3 reads CASSIQGALAKNIQYF. Here the CDR3 DNA reads TGTGCCAGCAGTATACAGGGGGCTTTAGCCAAAAACATTCAGTACTTC.

V usage is TRBV7-6 and J usage is TRBJ2-7, with D unclear. V lost 1 base and J 2 bases, leaving 9 bases between the germline ends. The CDR3 totals 14 residues. CDR1 is SGHVS, CDR2 FNYEAQ, per germline. The CDR3 coding sequence is TGTGCCAGCAGCTTAGGGGCAGAGACCTACGAGCAGTACTTC. Protein sequence: CASSLGAETYEQYF.

About this clone itself: Sequence at one end of the junction differs from germline and may be a read error. The genes are TRBV5-6 and TRBJ2-7; 14 bases agree with TRBD2. This CDR3 comprises 17 residues. The germline V gene encodes CDR1 SGHDT and CDR2 YYEEEE. This CDR3 is CASSLAGTSGGSYEQHF. In nucleotides, the CDR3 is TGTGCCAGCAGCTTGGCGGGGACTAGCGGGGGTTCCTACGAGCAGCACTTC.

This chain links TRBV7-3 with TRBJ2-1; D possibly corresponds to TRBD2 (6 bases). V lost 3 bases and J lost 0, with 9 bases in between. The CDR3 sequence is 15 residues long. Per germline, CDR1 SGHTA and CDR2 FQGTGA. In DNA, the CDR3 is TGTGCCAGCAGCTTCGCGGGGAGCTCCTACAATGAGCAGTTCTTC. This gives the protein CASSFAGSSYNEQFF.

The chain carries TRBV11-2 and TRBJ2-7, with TRBD1 matching 8 bases. V lost 3 bases to trimming and J lost 4 bases; unmatched junction nucleotides: 11. The V gene's germline CDR1 is SGHAT and CDR2 FQNNGV. The CDR3 runs to 16 residues. The CDR3 bases are TGTGCCAGCAGCTTCGGGCAGGGGGCTGGTTGGTACGAGCAGTACTTC. Protein sequence: CASSFGQGAGWYEQYF.